The 22 T cell receptor beta chains given below trace back to one sample, sequenced in a study of beta chain features in type 1 diabetes. As every portion of the isolated RNA was reverse transcribed, the sequencing read expressed TCRB transcripts. TCRdb's copy holds only in-frame clones and misses some; the assay was immunoSEQ multiplex PCR. The top ten hold about 0.097% of the sample, which has hundreds of thousands of clones, around 15% seen once. What was sequenced was naive CD4+ T cells from blood. The receptor source for this set is a man in his late teens or twenties in good health.

The rearrangement uses TRBV27 and TRBJ1-5; the match to TRBD1 covers 12 bases. CDR1 and CDR2 (germline): MNHEY, SMNVEV (reference sequence). The CDR3 has 18 amino acids. With V trimmed by 11 bases and J by 2 bases, 16 bases remained unmatched. The CDR3 nucleotides read TGTGCCGAAGCATACTCCGGGACAGGGGGCCGGGGCAATCAGCCCCAGCATTTT. Translation gives CAEAYSGTGGRGNQPQHF.

This clone was counted between two and nine times. The chain joins TRBV5-4 to TRBJ2-5; tentatively, D is TRBD1 or TRBD2 (7 bases each). The CDR3 consists of 14 residues. CDR1 and CDR2 from the germline V gene are SGHNT and YYREEE (reference sequence). V gave up 2 bases and J gave up 5 bases, with 13 bases separating them. The CDR3 region is CASSFRQGGETQYF. In nucleotides, the CDR3 is TGTGCCAGCAGCTTCCGACAGGGAGGGGAGACCCAGTACTTC.

This clone has a handful of counts. J is TRBJ1-2 and V is TRBV2; TRBD1 agrees at 9 bases. The junction had 7 bases not matched to a gene; V was cut back by 5 bases and J by 6 bases. This CDR3 has 14 amino acids. Germline loops: CDR1 SNHLY, CDR2 FYNNEI. The CDR3 bases are TGTGCCAGCAGTCCGGACAGGGGCAGTAATGGCTACACCTTC. The encoded protein is CASSPDRGSNGYTF.

This clone was picked up a small number of times. The chain uses TRBV4-3 and TRBJ2-6; D tentatively reads TRBD1 or TRBD2 (6 bases each). CDR3 size: 16 residues. The germline V and J ends were trimmed by 6 bases and 0 bases, with 12 bases remaining between them. Germline CDR1 is LGHNA and CDR2 is YSLEER. The CDR3 is CASRGGLLSGANVLTF. CDR3 bases: TGCGCCAGCAGGGGGGGCCTTCTCTCTGGGGCCAACGTCCTGACTTTC.

The chain carries TRBV5-6 and TRBJ1-2; 7 bases match TRBD1. The V and J ends lost 0 bases and 7 bases, in that order; junction bases with no gene match: 6. This CDR3 region has 14 residues. CDR1 SGHDT and CDR2 YYEEEE come from the germline V gene. The CDR3 region has the DNA TGTGCCAGCAGCTTGGCAGGGGGAACCACTGGCTACACCTTC. It translates to CASSLAGGTTGYTF.

This clone was found a few times. This chain connects TRBV13 to TRBJ2-7; D remains unclear. This CDR3 has 14 amino acids. Per germline, CDR1 PRHDT and CDR2 FYEKMQ (reference sequence). Between the trimmed V and J ends, which lost 5 bases and 7 bases, there was a span of 18 bases. In DNA, the CDR3 is TGTGCCAGCAGCCCCCTCCTCGGCCACCGGGAGCAGTACTTC. Translated, it gives CASSPLLGHREQYF.

The table lists this clone with a few counts. CDR3 sequence reads: CASSQDPEPRNTEAFF. Here the CDR3 DNA reads TGCGCCAGCAGCCAAGATCCGGAACCGAGGAACACTGAAGCTTTCTTT. The gene calls are TRBV4-3 and TRBJ1-1; no reliable D call. Germline lookup yields CDR1 LGHNA and CDR2 YSLEER. This CDR3 contains 16 residues. The germline V and J ends were trimmed by 0 bases and 1 base, with 12 bases remaining between them.

A few counts support this clone. The CDR3 DNA reads as TGTGCCAGCACCGGGACAGCTTTCTACGAGCAGTACTTC. It is translated as CASTGTAFYEQYF. V gene TRBV6-1 combines with J gene TRBJ2-7; 7 bases map to TRBD1. Trimming cost V 7 bases and J 3 bases; bases outside gene matches: 6. The CDR3 consists of 13 residues. From germline, CDR1 is MNHNS and CDR2 SASEGT.

V and J are TRBV27 and TRBJ1-5; TRBD1 is a possible D gene (6 bases). CDR3 length: 15 amino acids. The germline V gene has CDR1 MNHEY and CDR2 SMNVEV (reference sequence). The germline V and J ends were trimmed by 3 bases and 5 bases, with 14 bases remaining between them. The CDR3: CASSFGGLGHQPQHF. The CDR3 DNA sequence: TGTGCCAGCAGTTTCGGGGGGCTAGGGCATCAGCCCCAGCATTTT.

This sequence joins TRBV29-1 and TRBJ2-1, with 13 bases lining up with TRBD2. CDR1 is SQVTM, CDR2 ANQGSEA, per germline. With 8 bases clipped from V and 5 bases from J, the junction kept 6 bases outside the gene matches. The CDR3 is made up of 14 amino acids. CDR3 DNA sequence: TGCAGCTCCGGACTAGCGGGAGCCCACAATGAGCAGTTCTTC. Its protein is CSSGLAGAHNEQFF.

This clone has only a few counts. One end of the junction varies from germline; a read error may be responsible. This chain uses TRBV20-1 with TRBJ2-4, with TRBD1 matching over 10 bases. This CDR3 has 11 residues. Germline assignment: CDR1 DFQATT and CDR2 SNEGSKA (reference sequence). CDR3 coding DNA: TGCAGTGCTGGAGACAGGGGGCGACAGTACTTC. This encodes CSAGDRGRQYF.

The rearrangement links TRBV5-1 to TRBJ2-2, with D possibly matching TRBD2 (5 bases). CDR1 is SGHRS and CDR2 is YFSETQ in the germline V gene. The CDR3 has 16 residues. Trimming shortened V by 0 bases and J by 5 bases, and 14 bases separated the two germline ends. CDR3 sequence: CASSLGPSRTTGELFF. For the CDR3, the DNA is TGCGCCAGCAGCTTGGGGCCTAGCAGAACTACCGGGGAGCTGTTTTTT.

In its sample, this clone was seen a few times. This chain joins TRBV19 and TRBJ2-1; 12 positions agree with TRBD2. CDR3 size: 16 residues. The V gene end was trimmed by 3 bases and the J gene end by 5 bases; junction bases not matched to a gene: 5. Germline V gene data show CDR1 as LNHDA and CDR2 as SQIVND (reference sequence). The CDR3 sequence is CASSMSTSGGHNEQFF. In DNA form, the CDR3 reads TGTGCCAGTAGTATGTCGACTAGCGGGGGTCACAATGAGCAGTTCTTC.

The chain has TRBV6-6 and TRBJ2-1, with a possible D match to TRBD2 (5 bases). Germline assignment: CDR1 MNHNY and CDR2 SVGAGI (reference sequence). With 5 bases removed from V and 3 bases from J, the gap between germline ends came to 11 bases. This CDR3 is built from 14 residues. This CDR3 reads CASSPASSYNEQFF. Written as DNA, the CDR3 is TGTGCCAGCAGTCCCGCTAGCAGCTACAATGAGCAGTTCTTC.

This chain uses TRBV5-1 with TRBJ2-5, with D hard to call. The ends were cut back, 3 bases at V and 0 bases at J, with 12 bases in the middle. CDR3 length equals 15 residues. CDR1 is SGHRS and CDR2 is YFSETQ in the germline V gene. In DNA, the CDR3 is TGCGCCAGCAGCTCCCTGTCCTTGAACCAAGAGACCCAGTACTTC. This gives the protein CASSSLSLNQETQYF.

The J gene is TRBJ1-5, the V gene TRBV6-6; 10 bases agree with TRBD1. The germline CDR1 and CDR2 sequences are MNHNY and SVGAGI (reference sequence). The CDR3 totals 15 residues. V dropped 6 bases and J dropped 0; count of bases not matched to a gene: 2. The CDR3 sequence is CASRGTGDSNQPQHF. Written as DNA, the CDR3 is TGTGCCAGCAGAGGGACAGGGGATAGCAATCAGCCCCAGCATTTT.

This clone was seen a handful of times. This sequence joins TRBV9 and TRBJ2-7; possibly TRBD1 or TRBD2 for D (5 bases each). Trimming stripped 0 bases from V and 8 bases from J, with 6 bases between. Germline-derived CDR1 and CDR2 are SGDLS and YYNGEE. This CDR3 spans 11 amino acids. For the CDR3, the DNA is TGTGCCAGCAGCGTAGGGGGGAAGCAGTACTTC. This gives the protein CASSVGGKQYF.

The CDR3 region has the DNA TGCGCCAGCAGCCCAGGTGCTAGTGGCTACACCTTC. Its translation is CASSPGASGYTF. The rearrangement uses TRBV5-1 and TRBJ1-2; D not certain. CDR3 length equals 12 residues. Germline values: CDR1 SGHRS, CDR2 YFSETQ. V was cut by 4 bases and J by 7 bases, with 11 bases left in between.

The chain uses TRBV15 and TRBJ2-4; 7 bases match TRBD2. The CDR3 sequence is 17 residues long. The germline CDR1 and CDR2 sequences are LNHNV and YYDKDF (reference sequence). V trimming: 0 bases; J trimming: 0 bases; junction bases outside the gene matches: 5. CDR3 coding DNA: TGTGCCACCAGCAGAGATTTGGTAGCGGGAGCCAAAAACATTCAGTACTTC. Translating gives CATSRDLVAGAKNIQYF.

The chain recombines TRBV29-1 with TRBJ1-1, with a possible D match to TRBD1 (6 bases). Germline V gene sequence: CDR1 SQVTM, CDR2 ANQGSEA. The CDR3 sequence is 13 residues long. V lost 7 bases to trimming and J lost 2 bases, with 14 bases between them. This chain's CDR3 is CSGRGPVNTEAFF. The CDR3 region has the DNA TGCAGCGGCAGGGGCCCAGTAAACACTGAAGCTTTCTTT.

In this sample, this clone turned up a few times. The chain is built from TRBV15 and TRBJ1-2; perhaps TRBD1 as D (5 bases). Germline CDR1 reads LNHNV; CDR2 reads YYDKDF (reference sequence). Trimming shortened V by 0 bases and J by 8 bases, and 7 bases separated the two germline ends. The length of the CDR3 is 12 residues. The CDR3 nucleotides are TGTGCCACCAGCAGAGACCGACAGGGCTACACCTTC. Its protein is CATSRDRQGYTF.

This clone was picked up a small number of times. The CDR3, as DNA: TGTGCCAGCAGCGCCCCCGAGGGATCAGGGCAGTACTTC. Its protein product is CASSAPEGSGQYF. The V and J genes are TRBV9 and TRBJ2-7, with D possibly matching TRBD2 (5 bases). Germline values: CDR1 SGDLS, CDR2 YYNGEE. Trimming took 3 bases from V and 9 from J, leaving 16 bases between them. CDR3 length equals 13 residues.